The clone carrying this T cell receptor beta chain was observed a few times. The antigen is not known. TCR beta CDR3 regions were amplified from RNA. Primed by the HTBI set, a first-round RT-PCR was run on the TCR CDR3. TCRdb re-called the multiplex PCR reads with MiXCR, one entry per CDR3 protein. Seen here are 480,000 or so distinct CDR3 sequences, 46% observed once, and the top ten hold 44%. These data belong to a study of T cells in Graves' hyperthyroidism and ophthalmopathy. Study-wide results and limits: Blood also contained most expanded thyroid clonotypes above 0.001.

The V end lost 2 bases, the J end lost 4 bases, and 11 bases lay between the germline ends. This CDR3 comprises 14 residues. V usage is TRBV12-3 or TRBV12-4 and J usage is TRBJ1-1; possible D gene TRBD1, 5 bases. The source material was peripheral blood or thyroid tissue (not recorded which). This receptor was taken from an adult woman with Graves' disease, either hyperthyroidism or ophthalmopathy (not recorded which). CDR3 in amino acids: CASSLRGWGTEAFF. The CDR3 nucleotides read TGTGCCAGCAGTTTACGGGGCTGGGGCACTGAAGCTTTCTTT.